This TCR beta chain was identified during a study of CD8+ T cells in alopecia areata. Across the study: Oral tofacitinib (5 to 10 mg twice daily) was administered to treated patients.

This clone has only one observation. At the DNA level, this CDR3 is encoded by other sequences in the same sample as well. Documented treatment: oral pan-JAK inhibitor, 5-10 mg twice daily. Extracted RNA was reverse transcribed into cDNA, the sequencing template. The repertoire was sequenced with immunoSEQ multiplex PCR; TCRdb's copy has only in-frame clones and lacks some. Found here are more than 150,000 clones, 60% to 70% of them singletons; the top ten hold 3.3%. The germline V and J ends were trimmed by 4 bases and 4 bases, with 13 bases remaining between them. Per the germline V gene, CDR1 is SQVTM and CDR2 is ANQGSEA. This CDR3 spans 13 amino acids.

The chain combines TRBV29-1 with TRBJ1-2; D remains unclear. The material sequenced was CD4+ T cells sorted from blood, taken at week 4, from a patient treated with tofacitinib. The clonotype comes from a human donor with alopecia areata. The CDR3 loop reads CSVALTGSYGYTF. The CDR3 bases are TGCAGCGTTGCCCTGACCGGGTCCTATGGCTACACCTTC.